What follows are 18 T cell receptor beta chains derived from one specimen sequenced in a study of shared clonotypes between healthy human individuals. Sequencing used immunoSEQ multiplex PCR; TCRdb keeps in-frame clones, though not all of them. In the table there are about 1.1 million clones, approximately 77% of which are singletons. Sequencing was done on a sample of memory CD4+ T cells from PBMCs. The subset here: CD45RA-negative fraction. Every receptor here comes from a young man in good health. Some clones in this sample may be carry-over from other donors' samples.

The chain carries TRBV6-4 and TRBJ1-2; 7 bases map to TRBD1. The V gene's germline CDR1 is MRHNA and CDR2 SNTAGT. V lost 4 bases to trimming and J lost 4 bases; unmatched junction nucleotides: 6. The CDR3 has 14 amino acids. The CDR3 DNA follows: TGTGCCAGCAGTGCGGCAGGGGGTTCCTATGGCTACACCTTC. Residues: CASSAAGGSYGYTF.

For the CDR3, the DNA is TGTGCCAGCAGTTCGGGCGGAGGCTCCTACGAGCAGTACTTC. This translates into CASSSGGGSYEQYF. This sequence joins TRBV6-6 and TRBJ2-7; tentative D call: TRBD2 (5 bases). The CDR3 totals 14 residues. Germline lookup yields CDR1 MNHNY and CDR2 SVGAGI (reference sequence). Trimming pared 4 bases from V and 0 bases from J, leaving 10 bases between.

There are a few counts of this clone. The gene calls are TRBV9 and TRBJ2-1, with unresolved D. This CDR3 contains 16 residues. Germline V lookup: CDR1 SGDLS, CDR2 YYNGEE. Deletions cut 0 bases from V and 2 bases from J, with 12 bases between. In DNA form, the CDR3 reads TGTGCCAGCAGCGTAGGTGGGTTAGTAGCCTACAATGAGCAGTTCTTC. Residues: CASSVGGLVAYNEQFF.

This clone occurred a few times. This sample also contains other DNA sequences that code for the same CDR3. The CDR3 loop reads CASRTGGEKLFF. CDR3 bases: TGTGCCAGCAGGACAGGGGGTGAGAAACTGTTTTTT. This chain uses TRBV28 with TRBJ1-4; 9 bases are a match to TRBD1. Trimming removed 6 bases from V and 11 bases from J; junction bases left unmatched: 4. This CDR3 contains 12 residues. Germline V gene data show CDR1 as MDHEN and CDR2 as SYDVKM.

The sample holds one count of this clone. The CDR3 DNA is TGTGCCAGCAGCCGCGGACAGGATAGCTCCTACGAGCAGTACTTC. This sequence encodes CASSRGQDSSYEQYF. The V gene is TRBV28, the J gene TRBJ2-7; 7 nucleotides line up with TRBD1. Per the germline V gene, CDR1 is MDHEN and CDR2 is SYDVKM. With V trimmed by 6 bases and J by 0 bases, 8 bases remained unmatched. This CDR3 spans 15 amino acids. Complete variable domain (other parts from reference TRBV28 and TRBJ2-7): DVKVTQSSRYLVKRTGEKVFLECVQDMDHENMFWYRQDPGLGLRLIYFSYDVKMKEKGDIPEGYSVSREKKERFSLILESASTNQTSMYLCASSRGQDSSYEQYFGPGTRLTVT.

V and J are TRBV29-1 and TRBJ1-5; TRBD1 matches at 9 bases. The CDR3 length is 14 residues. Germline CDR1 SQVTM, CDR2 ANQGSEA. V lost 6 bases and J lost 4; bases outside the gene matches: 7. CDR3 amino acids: CSVRTGDGNQPQHF. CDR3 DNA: TGCAGCGTGCGGACAGGGGATGGAAATCAGCCCCAGCATTTT. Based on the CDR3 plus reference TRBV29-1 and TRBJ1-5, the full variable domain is SAVISQKPSRDICQRGTSLTIQCQVDSQVTMMFWYRQQPGQSLTLIATANQGSEATYESGFVIDKFPISRPNLTFSTLTVSNMSPEDSSIYLCSVRTGDGNQPQHFGDGTRLSIL.

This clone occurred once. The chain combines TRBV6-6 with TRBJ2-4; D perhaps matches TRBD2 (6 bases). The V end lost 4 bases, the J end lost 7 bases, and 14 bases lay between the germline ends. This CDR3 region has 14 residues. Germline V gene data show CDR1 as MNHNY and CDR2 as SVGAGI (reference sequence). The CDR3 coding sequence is TGTGCCAGCAGTTCTCGTCTAGCGAGGAACATTCAGTACTTC. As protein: CASSSRLARNIQYF.

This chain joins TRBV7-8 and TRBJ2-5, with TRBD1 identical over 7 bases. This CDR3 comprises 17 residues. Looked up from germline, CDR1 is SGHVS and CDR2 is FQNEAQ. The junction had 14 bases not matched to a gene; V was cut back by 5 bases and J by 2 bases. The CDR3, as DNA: TGTGCCAGCAGCGGATTCAACAGGGGTAGAGGGCAAGAGACCCAGTACTTC. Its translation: CASSGFNRGRGQETQYF.

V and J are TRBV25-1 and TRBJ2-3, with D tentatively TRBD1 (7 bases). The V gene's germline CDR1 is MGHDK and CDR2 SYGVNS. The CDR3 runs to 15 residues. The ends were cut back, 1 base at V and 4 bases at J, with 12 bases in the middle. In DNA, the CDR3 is TGTGCCAGCAGTGAATTCAGGGGGGAGTCAGATACGCAGTATTTT. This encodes CASSEFRGESDTQYF.

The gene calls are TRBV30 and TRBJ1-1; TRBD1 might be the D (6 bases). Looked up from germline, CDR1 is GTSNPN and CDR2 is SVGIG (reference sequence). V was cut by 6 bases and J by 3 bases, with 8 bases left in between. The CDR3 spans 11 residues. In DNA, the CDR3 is TGTGCCTGCGCAGGGGACACTGAAGCTTTCTTT. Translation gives CACAGDTEAFF.

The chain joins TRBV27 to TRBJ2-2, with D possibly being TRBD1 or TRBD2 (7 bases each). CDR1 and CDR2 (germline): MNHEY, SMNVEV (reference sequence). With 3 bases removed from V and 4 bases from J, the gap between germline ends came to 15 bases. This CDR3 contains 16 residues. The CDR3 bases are TGTGCCAGCAGTTTTTTCCAGGGGGAGGGCACCGGGGAGCTGTTTTTT. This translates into CASSFFQGEGTGELFF.

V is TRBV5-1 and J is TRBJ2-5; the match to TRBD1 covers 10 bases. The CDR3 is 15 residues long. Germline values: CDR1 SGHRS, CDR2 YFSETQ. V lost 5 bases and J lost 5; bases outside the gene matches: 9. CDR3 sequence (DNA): TGCGCCAGCAGTTCGACAGGGGGCGCGGATGAGACCCAGTACTTC. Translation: CASSSTGGADETQYF.

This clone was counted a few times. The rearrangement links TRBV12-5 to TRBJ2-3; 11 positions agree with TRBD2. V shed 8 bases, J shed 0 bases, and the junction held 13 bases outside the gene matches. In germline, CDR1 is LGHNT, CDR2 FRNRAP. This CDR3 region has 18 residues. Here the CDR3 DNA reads TGTGCTAGTTCCCTCGGAGGGGGACTAGCGGTCAGCACAGATACGCAGTATTTT. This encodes CASSLGGGLAVSTDTQYF.

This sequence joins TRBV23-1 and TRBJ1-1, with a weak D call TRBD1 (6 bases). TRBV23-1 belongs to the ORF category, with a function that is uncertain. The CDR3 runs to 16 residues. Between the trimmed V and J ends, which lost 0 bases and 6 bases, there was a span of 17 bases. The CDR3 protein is CASSQSSSQGYAEAFF. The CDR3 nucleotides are TGCGCCAGCAGTCAATCCTCTTCCCAGGGGTACGCTGAAGCTTTCTTT.

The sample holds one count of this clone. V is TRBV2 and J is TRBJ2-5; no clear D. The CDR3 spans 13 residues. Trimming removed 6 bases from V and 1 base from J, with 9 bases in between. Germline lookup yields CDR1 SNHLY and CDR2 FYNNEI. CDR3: CASRPRGQETQYF. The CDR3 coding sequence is TGTGCCAGCAGACCCAGAGGCCAAGAGACCCAGTACTTC. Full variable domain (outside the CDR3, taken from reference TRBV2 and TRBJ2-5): EPEVTQTPSHQVTQMGQEVILRCVPISNHLYFYWYRQILGQKVEFLVSFYNNEISEKSEIFDDQFSVERPDGSNFTLKIRSTKLEDSAMYFCASRPRGQETQYFGPGTRLLVL.

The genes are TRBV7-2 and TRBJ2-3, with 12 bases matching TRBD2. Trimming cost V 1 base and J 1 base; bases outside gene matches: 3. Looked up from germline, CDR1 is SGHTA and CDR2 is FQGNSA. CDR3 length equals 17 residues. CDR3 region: CASSLDASGGGTDTQYF. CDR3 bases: TGTGCCAGCAGCTTAGACGCTAGCGGGGGGGGCACAGATACGCAGTATTTT.

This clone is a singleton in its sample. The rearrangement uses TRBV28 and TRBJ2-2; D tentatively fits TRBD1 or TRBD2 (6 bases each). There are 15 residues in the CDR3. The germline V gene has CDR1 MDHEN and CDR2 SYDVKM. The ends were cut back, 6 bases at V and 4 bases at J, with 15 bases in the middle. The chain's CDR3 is CASSHPGAGTGELFF. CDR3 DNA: TGTGCCAGCAGCCACCCGGGGGCGGGCACCGGGGAGCTGTTTTTT. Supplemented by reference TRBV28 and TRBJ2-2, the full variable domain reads DVKVTQSSRYLVKRTGEKVFLECVQDMDHENMFWYRQDPGLGLRLIYFSYDVKMKEKGDIPEGYSVSREKKERFSLILESASTNQTSMYLCASSHPGAGTGELFFGEGSRLTVL.

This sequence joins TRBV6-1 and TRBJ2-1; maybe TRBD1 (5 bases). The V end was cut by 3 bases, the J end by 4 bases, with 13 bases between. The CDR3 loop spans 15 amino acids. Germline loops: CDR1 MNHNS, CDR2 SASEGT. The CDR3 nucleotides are TGTGCCAGCAGTGACCAGGGTTCGGGTTACAATGAGCAGTTCTTC. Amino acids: CASSDQGSGYNEQFF.